This TCR beta chain was profiled in a study of shared clonotypes between healthy human individuals. Points from the study as a whole: A reduction in generation probabilities was seen for non-shared clonotypes relative to those shared by all four donors. Across subsets, estimated richness was generally greater for naive than for memory populations. Rarefaction revealed incomplete sorted-subset sequencing despite large depth.

Germline V gives CDR1 MDHEN, CDR2 SYDVKM. The CDR3 totals 13 residues. The V gene end was trimmed by 5 bases and the J gene end by 5 bases; junction bases not matched to a gene: 5. Original methodology: Filtering of immunoSEQ junctional sequences could not match full-length read filtering. Produced via immunoSEQ multiplex PCR; TCRdb's table is partial and in-frame only. Clone size and the V and J calls come from that table; the DNA yielded D and trimming. Of around 2,100,000 clones listed, approximately 94% are singletons. With regard to this clone: Antigen: not known.

The naive CD8 population came from CD45RO-negative cells selected for CCR7, without terminally differentiated effector memory CD45RA+ cells. The sequenced sample consisted of naive CD8+ T cells sorted from blood. This chain connects TRBV28 to TRBJ2-5; 7 positions match TRBD1. This receptor was taken from a man aged 18 to 30 in good health. The CDR3 loop is CASSEGGPETQYF. The CDR3 nucleotides are TGTGCCAGCAGTGAAGGGGGCCCGGAGACCCAGTACTTC. Using reference TRBV28 and TRBJ2-5 for the parts outside the CDR3, the full variable domain is DVKVTQSSRYLVKRTGEKVFLECVQDMDHENMFWYRQDPGLGLRLIYFSYDVKMKEKGDIPEGYSVSREKKERFSLILESASTNQTSMYLCASSEGGPETQYFGPGTRLLVL.